The source of this T cell receptor beta chain is a study of T cell repertoires in ileal Crohn's disease. Study as a whole: Surgery for a complication: stricturing in roughly 60%, penetrating in approximately 39%.

Study-level points and caveats: All patients with clonality above 26.8% had endoscopic recurrence. Compared with non-smokers, active smokers at surgery showed more clonal expansions.

This table comes from immunoSEQ multiplex PCR, and its TCRdb copy is limited to in-frame clones, with some not included. The sample has 5,000 or so clones, about four fifths seen once. Concerning this clone itself: Its specificity is not known.

Adults with ileal or ileocolonic Crohn's disease and an indication for resection were eligible. The CDR3 runs 15 residues. Germline CDR1 is SNHLY and CDR2 is FYNNEI. Unmatched junction bases numbered 6, after V lost 6 bases and J lost 7 bases. V usage is TRBV2 and J usage is TRBJ2-1; 13 positions agree with TRBD2. Material for sequencing was ileal tissue. This sequence originates from an adult with Crohn's disease. The chain's CDR3 is CASRPTSGGGNEQFF. The CDR3 region has the DNA TGTGCCAGCAGGCCAACTAGCGGGGGGGGGAATGAGCAGTTCTTC.